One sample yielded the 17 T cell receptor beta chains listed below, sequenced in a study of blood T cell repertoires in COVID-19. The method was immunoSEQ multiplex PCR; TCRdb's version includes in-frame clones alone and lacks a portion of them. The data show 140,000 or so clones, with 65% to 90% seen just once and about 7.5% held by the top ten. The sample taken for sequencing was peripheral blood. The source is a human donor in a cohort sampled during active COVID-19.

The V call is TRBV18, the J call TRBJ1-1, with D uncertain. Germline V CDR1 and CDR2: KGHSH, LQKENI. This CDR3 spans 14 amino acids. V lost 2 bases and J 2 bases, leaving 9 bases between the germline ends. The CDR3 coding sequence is TGTGCCAGCTCACCAATAACGGTAAACACTGAAGCTTTCTTT. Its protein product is CASSPITVNTEAFF.

CDR3 DNA: TGTGCCAGCAGCTCCGGGACTAGCGGTTCCTACGAGCAGTACTTC. Translating gives CASSSGTSGSYEQYF. The chain couples TRBV7-3 to TRBJ2-7; 11 bases map to TRBD2. This CDR3 has 15 amino acids. V dropped 4 bases and J dropped 1; count of bases not matched to a gene: 3. The germline V gene has CDR1 SGHTA and CDR2 FQGTGA.

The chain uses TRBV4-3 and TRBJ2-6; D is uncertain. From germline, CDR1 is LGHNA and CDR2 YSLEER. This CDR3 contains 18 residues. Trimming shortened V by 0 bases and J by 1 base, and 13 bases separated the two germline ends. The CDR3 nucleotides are TGCGCCAGCAGCCAAGAGGTGGCTTTTCCTTCTGGGGCCAACGTCCTGACTTTC. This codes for CASSQEVAFPSGANVLTF.

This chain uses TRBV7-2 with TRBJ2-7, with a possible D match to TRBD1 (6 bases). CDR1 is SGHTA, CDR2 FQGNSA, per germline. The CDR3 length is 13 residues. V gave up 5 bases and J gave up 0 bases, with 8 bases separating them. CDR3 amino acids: CASSDRSSYEQYF. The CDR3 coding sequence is TGTGCCAGCAGCGACAGGAGCTCCTACGAGCAGTACTTC.

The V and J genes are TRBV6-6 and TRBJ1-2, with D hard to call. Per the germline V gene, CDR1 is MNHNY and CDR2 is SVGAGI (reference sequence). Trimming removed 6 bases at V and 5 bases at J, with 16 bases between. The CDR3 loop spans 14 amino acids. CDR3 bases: TGTGCCAGCAGACGAGGAGGAGGAAGTTATGGCTACACCTTC. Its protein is CASRRGGGSYGYTF.

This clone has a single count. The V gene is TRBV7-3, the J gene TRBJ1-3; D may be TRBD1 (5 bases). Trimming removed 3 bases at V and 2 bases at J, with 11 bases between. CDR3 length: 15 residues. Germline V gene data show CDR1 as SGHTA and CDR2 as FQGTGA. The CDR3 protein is CASSFAGSPGNTIYF. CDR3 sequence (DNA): TGTGCCAGCAGCTTCGCAGGGTCCCCTGGAAACACCATATATTTT.

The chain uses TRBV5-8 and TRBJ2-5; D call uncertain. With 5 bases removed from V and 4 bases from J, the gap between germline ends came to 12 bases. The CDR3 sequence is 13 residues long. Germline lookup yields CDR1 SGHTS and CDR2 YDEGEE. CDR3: CASRAQERETQYF. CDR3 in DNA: TGTGCCAGCAGGGCGCAGGAACGAGAGACCCAGTACTTC.

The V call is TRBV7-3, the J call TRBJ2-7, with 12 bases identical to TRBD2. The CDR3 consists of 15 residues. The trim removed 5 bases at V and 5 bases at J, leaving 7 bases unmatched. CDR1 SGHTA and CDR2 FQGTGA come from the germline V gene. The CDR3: CASSPRLAGAHEQYF. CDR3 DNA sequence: TGTGCCAGCAGCCCCCGACTAGCGGGAGCCCACGAGCAGTACTTC.

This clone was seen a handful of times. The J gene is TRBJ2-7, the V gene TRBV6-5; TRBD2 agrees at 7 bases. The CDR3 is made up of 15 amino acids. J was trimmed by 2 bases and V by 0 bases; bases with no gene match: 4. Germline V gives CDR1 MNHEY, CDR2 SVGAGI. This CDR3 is CASSYSASGPYEQYF. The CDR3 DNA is TGTGCCAGCAGTTACTCCGCTAGCGGCCCCTACGAGCAGTACTTC.

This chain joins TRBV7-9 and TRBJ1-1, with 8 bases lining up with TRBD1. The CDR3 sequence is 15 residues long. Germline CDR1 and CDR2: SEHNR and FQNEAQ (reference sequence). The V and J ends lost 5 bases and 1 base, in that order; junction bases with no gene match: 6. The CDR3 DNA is TGTGCCAGCAGCCGACGACAGGGGTCGAACACTGAAGCTTTCTTT. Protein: CASSRRQGSNTEAFF.

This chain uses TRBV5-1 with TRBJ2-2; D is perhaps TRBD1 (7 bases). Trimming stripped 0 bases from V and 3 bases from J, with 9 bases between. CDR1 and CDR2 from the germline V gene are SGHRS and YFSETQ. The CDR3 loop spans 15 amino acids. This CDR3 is CASSLARGDTGELFF. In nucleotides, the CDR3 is TGCGCCAGCAGCTTGGCCAGGGGGGACACCGGGGAGCTGTTTTTT.

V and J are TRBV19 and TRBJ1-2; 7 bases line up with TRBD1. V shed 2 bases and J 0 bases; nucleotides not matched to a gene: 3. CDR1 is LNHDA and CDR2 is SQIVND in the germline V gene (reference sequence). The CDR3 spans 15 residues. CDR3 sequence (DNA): TGTGCCAGTAGTATAATGGGGACAGCTAACTATGGCTACACCTTC. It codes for CASSIMGTANYGYTF.

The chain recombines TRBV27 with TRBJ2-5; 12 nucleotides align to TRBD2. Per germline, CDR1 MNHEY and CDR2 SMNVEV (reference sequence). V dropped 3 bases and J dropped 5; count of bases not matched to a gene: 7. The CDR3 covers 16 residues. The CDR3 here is CASSLGASGRGETQYF. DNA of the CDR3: TGTGCCAGCAGTTTGGGGGCTAGCGGGAGGGGGGAGACCCAGTACTTC.

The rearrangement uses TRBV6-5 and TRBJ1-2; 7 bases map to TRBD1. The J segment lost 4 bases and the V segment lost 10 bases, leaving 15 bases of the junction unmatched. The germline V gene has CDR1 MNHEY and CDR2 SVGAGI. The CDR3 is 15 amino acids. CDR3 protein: CATSLIGTAIYGYTF. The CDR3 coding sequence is TGTGCCACCTCCCTAATCGGGACAGCGATCTATGGCTACACCTTC.

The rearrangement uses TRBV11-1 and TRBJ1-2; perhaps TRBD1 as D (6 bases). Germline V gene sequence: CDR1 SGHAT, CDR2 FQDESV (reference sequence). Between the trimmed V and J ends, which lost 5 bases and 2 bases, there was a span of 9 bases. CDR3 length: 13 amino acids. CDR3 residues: CASSPGQNYGYTF. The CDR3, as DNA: TGTGCCAGCAGCCCTGGACAGAACTATGGCTACACCTTC.

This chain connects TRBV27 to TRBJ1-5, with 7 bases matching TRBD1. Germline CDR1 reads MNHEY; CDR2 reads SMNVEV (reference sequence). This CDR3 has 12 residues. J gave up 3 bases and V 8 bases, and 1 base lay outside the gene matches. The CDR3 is CASGQANQPQHF. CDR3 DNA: TGTGCCAGCGGACAGGCCAATCAGCCCCAGCATTTT.

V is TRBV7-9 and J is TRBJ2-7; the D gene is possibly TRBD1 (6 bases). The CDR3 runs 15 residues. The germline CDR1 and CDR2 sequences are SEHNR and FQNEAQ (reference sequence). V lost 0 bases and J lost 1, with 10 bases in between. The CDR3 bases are TGTGCCAGCAGCTTAGCGATGACAGGTTCCTACGAGCAGTACTTC. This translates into CASSLAMTGSYEQYF.